This entry lists 14 T cell receptor beta chains sequenced from one sample in a study of blood T cells in healthy people across ages. Using a J-beta primer mix together with a sample-barcoded 5' primer, a second PCR was run for about 6 to 11 cycles. One entry per CDR3 protein, called by TCRdb with MiXCR from the 5' RACE reads. The sample consists of about 1.1 million distinct CDR3 sequences, roughly two fifths of them appearing once. Sequenced material: blood. Receptors originate from a man aged 18-30 years in good health.

The chain combines TRBV28 with TRBJ1-5, with 12 bases aligning to TRBD1. V shed 5 bases, J shed 0 bases, and the junction held 17 bases outside the gene matches. Germline CDR1 and CDR2: MDHEN and SYDVKM. The CDR3 covers 21 residues. The CDR3 spells CASSRLSRDRGRGGSNQPQHF. In DNA form, the CDR3 reads TGTGCCAGCAGTAGACTCTCCCGGGACAGGGGGCGCGGGGGTAGCAATCAGCCCCAGCATTTT. The complete variable domain, with remaining parts taken from reference TRBV28 and TRBJ1-5, reads DVKVTQSSRYLVKRTGEKVFLECVQDMDHENMFWYRQDPGLGLRLIYFSYDVKMKEKGDIPEGYSVSREKKERFSLILESASTNQTSMYLCASSRLSRDRGRGGSNQPQHFGDGTRLSIL.

The rearrangement joins TRBV14 to TRBJ1-6; D gene unclear. The germline V and J ends were trimmed by 4 bases and 12 bases, with 16 bases remaining between them. Looked up from germline, CDR1 is SGHDN and CDR2 is FVKESK. The CDR3 has 14 residues. CDR3: CASSPLREPGPLHF. As DNA, the CDR3 is TGTGCCAGCAGCCCACTCCGAGAACCAGGACCCCTCCACTTT.

This sequence joins TRBV18 and TRBJ2-5; TRBD2 matches at 7 bases. The CDR3 spans 14 residues. Germline V gene lookup returns CDR1 KGHSH and CDR2 LQKENI. The V and J ends lost 8 bases and 3 bases, in that order; junction bases with no gene match: 9. In DNA form, the CDR3 reads TGTGCCAGCGCGGGAGAGGCGGTAAAAGAGACCCAGTACTTC. Its protein product is CASAGEAVKETQYF.

The CDR3 nucleotides are TGTGCCAGCAGCATGACAGGGTCTCCGAGTACTGAAGCTTTCTTT. It translates to CASSMTGSPSTEAFF. This rearrangement joins TRBV7-2 to TRBJ1-1; TRBD1 aligns across 7 bases. The CDR3 contains 15 residues. The germline V gene encodes CDR1 SGHTA and CDR2 FQGNSA. J was trimmed by 5 bases and V by 5 bases; bases with no gene match: 11.

The chain employs TRBV11-2 and TRBJ2-1, with TRBD2 matching over 7 bases. Germline V gene data show CDR1 as SGHAT and CDR2 as FQNNGV. CDR3 length equals 16 residues. Trimming at V came to 5 bases and at J to 3 bases, leaving 10 bases not matched to a gene. CDR3 sequence: CASSPWEGTYYNEQFF. In DNA, the CDR3 is TGTGCCAGCAGCCCGTGGGAGGGCACTTACTACAATGAGCAGTTCTTC.

The chain links TRBV20-1 to TRBJ1-1; D is ambiguous. V shed 6 bases and J shed 1 base, with 12 bases lying between them. CDR3 length: 13 amino acids. Germline V gene lookup returns CDR1 DFQATT and CDR2 SNEGSKA (reference sequence). CDR3 region: CSATRTSNTEAFF. The CDR3 coding sequence is TGCAGTGCCACGCGGACTTCGAACACTGAAGCTTTCTTT.

Of note for this clonotype: At one end the junction does not follow the germline gene, possibly because of a read error. This sequence joins TRBV7-2 and TRBJ2-3; unclear D gene. The V gene's germline CDR1 is SGHTA and CDR2 FQGNSA. The CDR3 has 15 amino acids. Here the CDR3 DNA reads TGTGCCAGCAGCTTAGTGGTGGACCTCACAAATACGCAGTATTTT. Translated: CASSLVVDLTNTQYF.

As to this clonotype: A junction boundary mismatches the germline segment, possibly from a read error. The genes are TRBV12-3 or TRBV12-4 and TRBJ2-3, with a weak D call TRBD1 (6 bases). The CDR3 is made up of 13 amino acids. In DNA, the CDR3 is TGTGCCGGCAGTCGCGGACAGACGGATACGCAGTATTTT. Amino acid sequence: CAGSRGQTDTQYF.

The chain couples TRBV6-1 to TRBJ1-5; D is unclear. Germline V gene data show CDR1 as MNHNS and CDR2 as SASEGT. Trimming removed 0 bases at V and 4 bases at J, with 7 bases between. This CDR3 has 14 residues. CDR3 sequence: CASSEARKNQPQHF. In nucleotides, the CDR3 is TGTGCCAGCAGTGAAGCGAGGAAAAATCAGCCCCAGCATTTT.

This clonotype showed up just a few times. J is TRBJ1-1 and V is TRBV27; D unclear. This CDR3 is built from 13 residues. Germline assignment: CDR1 MNHEY and CDR2 SMNVEV (reference sequence). V lost 3 bases and J lost 7, with 12 bases in between. The CDR3 sequence: CASSFSHRVEAFF. The DNA of the CDR3 is TGTGCCAGCAGTTTCTCCCACCGGGTTGAAGCTTTCTTT.

The genes are TRBV12-3 or TRBV12-4 and TRBJ2-5; TRBD1 or TRBD2 may be the D gene (5 bases each). Trimming took 6 bases from V and 2 from J, leaving 16 bases between them. The CDR3 is made up of 15 amino acids. CDR3 sequence: CASSYSPGLQETQYF. In DNA form, the CDR3 reads TGTGCCAGCAGCTACAGCCCGGGGCTTCAAGAGACCCAGTACTTC.

V is TRBV12-3 or TRBV12-4 and J is TRBJ1-2; D remains ambiguous. With 5 bases removed from V and 3 bases from J, the gap between germline ends came to 13 bases. This CDR3 has 14 amino acids. CDR3 DNA: TGTGCCAGCAGTCCACGAGGGCTTTACTATGGCTACACCTTC. Translated, it gives CASSPRGLYYGYTF.

The chain combines TRBV12-3 or TRBV12-4 with TRBJ2-7; 7 bases align to TRBD1. The CDR3 has 15 amino acids. Trimming at V came to 5 bases and at J to 5 bases, leaving 12 bases not matched to a gene. The CDR3 sequence is CASSRGQIYPHEQYF. The CDR3 bases are TGTGCCAGCAGTAGGGGACAGATCTACCCCCACGAGCAGTACTTC.

The J gene is TRBJ2-7, the V gene TRBV29-1; D is perhaps TRBD1 (6 bases). The CDR3 totals 13 residues. The V gene lost 7 bases and the J gene lost 3 bases, with 16 bases spanning the gap. CDR1 and CDR2 from the germline V gene are SQVTM and ANQGSEA. In DNA form, the CDR3 reads TGCAGCGAAGGAAAGGCAGGGGACTACGAGCAGTACTTC. This translates into CSEGKAGDYEQYF.